The 27 T cell receptor beta chains listed next were all sequenced from one sample in a study of Graves' ophthalmopathy and Graves' hyperthyroidism. Scientists amplified the TCR beta CDR3 regions from RNA transcripts. HTBI-primed first-round RT-PCR preceded second-round multiplex PCR. TCRdb independently ran MiXCR on the multiplex PCR reads; one entry per CDR3 protein. The data show about 620,000 distinct CDR3 sequences, over 20% seen once. The sequencing sample was made of peripheral blood. The receptors here all came from a woman aged 18-30 years with stable Graves' hyperthyroidism. Some clones in this sample may be carry-over from other donors' samples.

This clonotype occurred a few times. A read error is possible here, since a much larger clone lies one base away. The rearrangement joins TRBV7-2 to TRBJ1-1, with TRBD1 identical over 7 bases. Germline-derived CDR1 and CDR2 are SGHTA and FQGNSA. This CDR3 is built from 15 residues. The CDR3 loop is CASSSSTGVNTEACF. The CDR3 DNA is TGTGCCAGCAGCTCGAGTACAGGGGTGAACACTGAAGCTTGCTTT.

This clonotype was observed many times. A much more abundant neighbour one base away suggests this may be a read error. V usage is TRBV12-3 or TRBV12-4 and J usage is TRBJ1-1, with a tentative D call TRBD1 (5 bases). V gave up 6 bases and J gave up 6 bases, with 20 bases separating them. CDR3 length: 15 amino acids. The CDR3 sequence: CASRSVRGRAAEAFF. DNA for the CDR3: TGTGCCAGCAGGTCCGTCCGGGGCAGGGCTGCTGAAGCTTTCTTT.

The chain couples TRBV28 to TRBJ1-1, with D unresolved. CDR3 size: 15 residues. V was pared by 4 bases and J by 0 bases, with 12 bases between. Per the germline V gene, CDR1 is MDHEN and CDR2 is SYDVKM. The CDR3 DNA reads TGTGCCAGCAGTTCCCCCTGGACGGTGAACACTGAAGCTTTCTTT. It is translated as CASSSPWTVNTEAFF.

This clonotype appeared many times. The J gene is TRBJ1-2, the V gene TRBV12-3 or TRBV12-4; maybe TRBD1 (5 bases). Between the trimmed V and J ends, which lost 3 bases and 8 bases, there was a span of 13 bases. The CDR3 extends over 13 amino acids. DNA for the CDR3: TGTGCCAGCAGTTTGGGGGAAGGAGAGGGCTACACCTTC. Translation: CASSLGEGEGYTF.

This clonotype was observed many times. CDR3 in amino acids: CAISESRVSNTEAFF. For the CDR3, the DNA is TGTGCCATCAGTGAGTCCCGGGTCTCGAACACTGAAGCTTTCTTT. The chain links TRBV10-3 to TRBJ1-1, with D hard to call. Germline lookup yields CDR1 ENHRY and CDR2 SYGVKD. Trimming shortened V by 0 bases and J by 1 base, and 9 bases separated the two germline ends. This CDR3 has 15 amino acids.

This chain joins TRBV29-1 and TRBJ1-1, with 8 bases identical to TRBD1. Germline assignment: CDR1 SQVTM and CDR2 ANQGSEA. This CDR3 is built from 14 residues. Trimming removed 6 bases from V and 1 base from J; junction bases left unmatched: 7. The CDR3: CSVLYGTGNTEAFF. DNA for the CDR3: TGCAGCGTGTTGTATGGGACAGGGAACACTGAAGCTTTCTTT.

The V and J genes are TRBV12-3 or TRBV12-4 and TRBJ1-3; the D gene is possibly TRBD1 (5 bases). CDR3 length: 15 residues. The V and J ends lost 4 bases and 0 bases respectively, with 10 bases between them. CDR3 amino acids: CASSSAGYSGNTIYF. The DNA for the CDR3 is TGTGCCAGCAGTTCGGCAGGGTACTCTGGAAACACCATATATTTT.

As DNA, the CDR3 is TGTGCCAGCAGTCAGGGGGACTCCCTAGAGACCCAGTACTTC. Its protein is CASSQGDSLETQYF. The chain combines TRBV9 with TRBJ2-5; possible D gene TRBD1, 7 bases. The CDR3 is 14 amino acids. V was cut by 5 bases and J by 4 bases, with 15 bases left in between. The germline gives CDR1 SGDLS, CDR2 YYNGEE.

Concerning this clonotype: The junction shows a germline mismatch at one end, possibly a read error. The V call is TRBV7-3, the J call TRBJ1-1, with D perhaps matching TRBD1 (5 bases). The CDR3 consists of 13 residues. Germline V gene sequence: CDR1 SGHTA, CDR2 FQGTGA. The CDR3 nucleotides are TGTGCCAGCAGCTTGGGGCCTAACACTGAAGCTTGCTTT. It is translated as CASSLGPNTEACF.

The chain employs TRBV12-3 or TRBV12-4 and TRBJ1-1; D is undetermined. V lost 7 bases and J lost 1, with 10 bases in between. CDR3 length: 13 residues. The CDR3 region has the DNA TGTGCCAGCATAGGTTGGAAGAACACTGAAGCTTTCTTT. Translation: CASIGWKNTEAFF.

On this clonotype: At one end the junction does not follow the germline gene, possibly because of a read error. This sequence joins TRBV20-1 and TRBJ1-6; D ambiguous. The CDR3 consists of 10 residues. Germline CDR1 is DFQATT and CDR2 is SNEGSKA (reference sequence). The CDR3 coding sequence is TGCAGTGCTAGAGACGGCAGGCCACGCTTT. It translates to CSARDGRPRF.

In its sample, this clonotype was seen many times. J is TRBJ2-7 and V is TRBV12-3 or TRBV12-4, with 10 positions matching TRBD1. V lost 7 bases to trimming and J lost 5 bases; unmatched junction nucleotides: 8. This CDR3 contains 14 residues. The CDR3 DNA sequence: TGTGCCAGCAAGAGGACAGGGGGAGTCCACGAGCAGTACTTC. Translation: CASKRTGGVHEQYF.

This clonotype came up many times. The chain combines TRBV20-1 with TRBJ2-7, with D tentatively TRBD1 (6 bases). The germline V gene has CDR1 DFQATT and CDR2 SNEGSKA (reference sequence). The CDR3 is made up of 13 amino acids. The ends were cut back, 6 bases at V and 2 bases at J, with 14 bases in the middle. This CDR3 reads CSARDTGTYEQYF. CDR3 nucleotide sequence: TGCAGTGCCCGGGACACCGGTACCTACGAGCAGTACTTC.

Many counts were recorded for this clonotype. The rearrangement joins TRBV29-1 to TRBJ2-7; possibly TRBD1 or TRBD2 for D (6 bases each). From germline, CDR1 is SQVTM and CDR2 ANQGSEA. The CDR3 is 13 amino acids. Trimming removed 7 bases from V and 0 bases from J, with 13 bases in between. CDR3 residues: CSARGDPSYEQYF. The CDR3 DNA reads TGCAGCGCTAGGGGGGACCCCTCCTACGAGCAGTACTTC.

This clonotype was picked up many times. The chain joins TRBV6-1 to TRBJ2-6, with D possibly matching TRBD2 (5 bases). Germline CDR1 is MNHNS and CDR2 is SASEGT. V lost 6 bases to trimming and J lost 1 base, with 10 bases between them. The CDR3 extends over 15 amino acids. CDR3 amino acids: CASRGGGSGANVLTF. CDR3 DNA sequence: TGTGCCAGCAGAGGTGGCGGGTCTGGGGCCAACGTCCTGACTTTC.

This clonotype was counted at least ten times. This may be a read error: a much more frequent sequence differs by one nucleotide. This chain connects TRBV9 to TRBJ1-1; D uncertain. Per the germline V gene, CDR1 is SGDLS and CDR2 is YYNGEE. The CDR3 covers 14 residues. Between the trimmed V and J ends, which lost 0 bases and 0 bases, there was a span of 6 bases. The DNA of the CDR3 is TGTGCCAGCAGCGTAGACAGTTTGAACACTGAAGCTTTCTTT. This sequence encodes CASSVDSLNTEAFF.

The J gene is TRBJ1-2, the V gene TRBV12-3 or TRBV12-4; the D is unclear. The V end was cut by 6 bases, the J end by 4 bases, with 18 bases between. The CDR3 has 15 amino acids. CDR3 amino acids: CASSPQDGRSYGYTF. The DNA of the CDR3 is TGTGCCAGCAGCCCCCAGGACGGGAGGAGCTATGGCTACACCTTC.

This clonotype was observed at least ten times. The V and J genes are TRBV12-3 or TRBV12-4 and TRBJ1-1; D gene uncertain. The CDR3 has 13 amino acids. The V end was cut by 6 bases, the J end by 3 bases, with 11 bases between. CDR3 bases: TGTGCCAGCAGCCGACACCCCTACACTGAAGCTTTCTTT. This translates into CASSRHPYTEAFF.

This clonotype was seen repeatedly, ten times or more. The chain couples TRBV20-1 to TRBJ2-7, with 10 positions matching TRBD2. The CDR3 loop spans 16 amino acids. Germline V lookup: CDR1 DFQATT, CDR2 SNEGSKA (reference sequence). V lost 0 bases to trimming and J lost 3 bases; unmatched junction nucleotides: 8. The CDR3 is CSARDRKGLAIYEQYF. CDR3 DNA sequence: TGCAGTGCTAGAGATCGTAAGGGACTAGCGATCTACGAGCAGTACTTC.

This clonotype has ten or more counts. The chain combines TRBV20-1 with TRBJ2-2; 10 nucleotides agree with TRBD2. Per germline, CDR1 DFQATT and CDR2 SNEGSKA (reference sequence). This CDR3 contains 16 residues. With 2 bases clipped from V and 6 bases from J, the junction kept 9 bases outside the gene matches. CDR3 DNA sequence: TGCAGTGCTAGAATCCTAGCGGGAGCGGCCTCCGGGGAGCTGTTTTTT. This translates into CSARILAGAASGELFF.

There are many counts of this clonotype. This chain connects TRBV20-1 to TRBJ1-2; possibly TRBD1 for D (5 bases). The CDR3 runs to 12 residues. The ends were cut back, 7 bases at V and 5 bases at J, with 14 bases in the middle. CDR1 is DFQATT and CDR2 is SNEGSKA in the germline V gene (reference sequence). CDR3 DNA: TGCAGTGGGGCCCAGGGTATTTATGGCTACACCTTC. Amino acid sequence: CSGAQGIYGYTF.

Note on this clonotype: An end of the junction does not agree with germline; a read error may underlie this. The chain joins TRBV20-1 to TRBJ1-6, with D hard to call. The CDR3 is made up of 16 amino acids. Germline CDR1 is DFQATT and CDR2 is SNEGSKA (reference sequence). The CDR3 loop reads CSARDLRAGSNSSLHF. The CDR3 DNA follows: TGCAGTGCTAGAGACCTCCGGGCGGGATCTAATTCATCCCTCCACTTT.

V gene TRBV7-2 combines with J gene TRBJ1-2; D might be TRBD1 (5 bases). Trimming stripped 5 bases from V and 8 bases from J, with 21 bases between. CDR1 is SGHTA, CDR2 FQGNSA, per germline. The CDR3 runs to 15 residues. CDR3 nucleotides: TGTGCCAGCAGCCCAGCGGGACTTAGGATGGGCGGCTACACCTTC. Translated: CASSPAGLRMGGYTF.

At least ten counts were recorded for this clonotype. The chain employs TRBV5-1 and TRBJ2-7; D unresolved. Germline lookup yields CDR1 SGHRS and CDR2 YFSETQ. The CDR3 is 14 amino acids. The V and J ends lost 3 bases and 3 bases respectively, with 13 bases between them. The CDR3 protein is CASSYEGFDYEQYF. The DNA of the CDR3 is TGCGCCAGCAGCTATGAAGGGTTCGACTACGAGCAGTACTTC.

There are many counts of this clonotype. The V and J genes are TRBV20-1 and TRBJ1-6; tentatively, D is TRBD1 (6 bases). V was cut by 6 bases and J by 13 bases, with 22 bases left in between. In germline, CDR1 is DFQATT, CDR2 SNEGSKA (reference sequence). The CDR3 sequence is 14 residues long. The CDR3, as DNA: TGCAGTGCCCCGAGGGGGGGCGAAAAGGGGCCCCTCCACTTT. Translation: CSAPRGGEKGPLHF.

The V and J genes are TRBV12-5 and TRBJ2-5; tentatively, D is TRBD2 (6 bases). The CDR3 runs 13 residues. Germline V gene lookup returns CDR1 LGHNT and CDR2 FRNRAP. Trimming shortened V by 6 bases and J by 4 bases, and 12 bases separated the two germline ends. DNA for the CDR3: TGTGCTAGTGGCCCCAGGGACTCAGAGACCCAGTACTTC. This encodes CASGPRDSETQYF.

This clonotype was seen ten or more times. The chain links TRBV19 to TRBJ1-1; maybe TRBD1 (6 bases). Deletions cut 1 base from V and 4 bases from J, with 13 bases between. CDR1 is LNHDA, CDR2 SQIVND, per germline (reference sequence). The CDR3 covers 15 residues. CDR3 amino acids: CASSIVGQSSTEAFF. As DNA, the CDR3 is TGTGCCAGTAGTATAGTTGGACAGTCTAGCACTGAAGCTTTCTTT.